One and the same sample provided the 7 T cell receptor beta chains below, sequenced in a study of cytomegalovirus exposure and HLA in healthy donors. Both 60 Vbeta primers and 13 Jbeta primers went into the PCR. Method: immunoSEQ multiplex PCR; TCRdb's copy keeps in-frame clones and lacks some. The repertoire includes approximately 100,000 clones, roughly 78% of them detected once, and 3.1% sits in the top ten. Sequenced sample: PBMCs. These receptors were obtained from a woman aged 40 to 50 in good health and CMV-seronegative.

The V gene is TRBV28, the J gene TRBJ2-1; D is unresolved. From germline, CDR1 is MDHEN and CDR2 SYDVKM. Trimming cost V 4 bases and J 8 bases, with 15 bases left between them. This CDR3 has 14 amino acids. CDR3 sequence reads: CASSSPGSRHEQFF. DNA of the CDR3: TGTGCCAGCAGTTCGCCGGGTTCCCGGCATGAGCAGTTCTTC.

The chain links TRBV28 to TRBJ2-1; 13 nucleotides match TRBD2. Trimming took 3 bases from V and 13 from J; bases not matched to a gene: 6. Germline V gene data show CDR1 as MDHEN and CDR2 as SYDVKM. The CDR3 consists of 14 residues. DNA for the CDR3: TGTGCCAGCAGTTTCCCCTGGACTAGCGGGAGTCAGTTCTTC. It translates to CASSFPWTSGSQFF.

This clone was counted a few times. This chain joins TRBV4-1 and TRBJ2-3; 8 positions agree with TRBD2. The CDR3 extends over 15 amino acids. Per the germline V gene, CDR1 is MGHRA and CDR2 is YSYEKL. With 6 bases clipped from V and 0 bases from J, the junction kept 5 bases outside the gene matches. CDR3 loop: CASSPSGGSTDTQYF. In DNA form, the CDR3 reads TGCGCCAGCAGTCCCAGCGGGGGAAGCACAGATACGCAGTATTTT.

A single count supports this clone. The V call is TRBV7-8, the J call TRBJ2-5; 10 bases line up with TRBD2. Matching the DNA end better, TRBJ2-7 makes the J call doubtful. Germline CDR1 reads SGHVS; CDR2 reads FQNEAQ. The CDR3 is made up of 16 amino acids. In DNA, the CDR3 is TGTGCCAGCAGCCCAAGGGCTAGCGGGAGCCTCTACGAGCAGTACTTC. It translates to CASSPRASGSLYEQYF.

The chain joins TRBV21-1 to TRBJ2-2; TRBD2, the D gene given by the table, was not confirmed from the DNA. TRBV21-1 is given as a pseudogene. This CDR3 contains 16 residues. The CDR3 is CASSKVEGTDTGELFF. Here the CDR3 DNA reads TGTGCCAGCAGCAAAGTGGAGGGGACGGACACCGGGGAGCTGTTTTTT.

The gene calls are TRBV7-8 and TRBJ2-7; no firm D call. The CDR3 spans 11 residues. The V gene lost 5 bases and the J gene lost 3 bases, with 5 bases spanning the gap. The germline V gene has CDR1 SGHVS and CDR2 FQNEAQ. CDR3 bases: TGTGCCAGCAGCACCTACTACGAGCAGTACTTC. Amino acids: CASSTYYEQYF.

The V and J genes are TRBV19 and TRBJ1-1, with 11 bases matching TRBD1. Germline V CDR1 and CDR2: LNHDA, SQIVND (reference sequence). V shed 7 bases, J shed 6 bases, and the junction held 7 bases outside the gene matches. CDR3 size: 14 residues. The chain's CDR3 is CASTNGQGAAEAFF. DNA of the CDR3: TGTGCCAGTACCAACGGACAGGGGGCCGCTGAAGCTTTCTTT.